Listed here are 29 T cell receptor beta chains from one sample, sequenced in a study of cytomegalovirus exposure and HLA in healthy donors. 60 Vbeta and 13 Jbeta primers were used in PCR. Using immunoSEQ multiplex PCR, the repertoire was profiled, and TCRdb retains in-frame clones only, with some absent. The data show about 150,000 clones, 64% seen once. The sequenced sample consisted of PBMCs. The receptors derive from a woman in her 30s in good health and CMV-seropositive.

The chain couples TRBV5-1 to TRBJ2-1; D is undetermined. Trimming cost V 5 bases and J 0 bases, with 12 bases left between them. Germline lookup yields CDR1 SGHRS and CDR2 YFSETQ. The CDR3 is 15 amino acids. CDR3 sequence (DNA): TGCGCCAGCAGGCCGGTGGTATCCTCCTACAATGAGCAGTTCTTC. Amino acid sequence: CASRPVVSSYNEQFF. The whole variable domain, filled in from reference TRBV5-1 and TRBJ2-1, reads KAGVTQTPRYLIKTRGQQVTLSCSPISGHRSVSWYQQTPGQGLQFLFEYFSETQRNKGNFPGRFSGRQFSNSRSEMNVSTLELGDSALYLCASRPVVSSYNEQFFGPGTRLTVL.

About this clone itself: At one of its ends the junction is not consistent with the germline gene, which may arise from a read error. The chain has TRBV19 and TRBJ2-7, with 9 bases aligning to TRBD1. This CDR3 region has 15 residues. Germline V gene data show CDR1 as LNHDA and CDR2 as SQIVND (reference sequence). The CDR3 bases are TGTGCCAGTAGTTACGGGACAGGGTCCTCCTCCGAGCAGTACTTC. Residues: CASSYGTGSSSEQYF.

This rearrangement joins TRBV2 to TRBJ2-1, with a tentative D call TRBD2 (6 bases). CDR3 length: 12 amino acids. Trimming removed 6 bases from V and 5 bases from J, with 8 bases in between. Germline V gives CDR1 SNHLY, CDR2 FYNNEI. The chain's CDR3 is CASRAGHNEQFF. For the CDR3, the DNA is TGTGCCAGCAGAGCGGGCCACAATGAGCAGTTCTTC.

This clone has more than one count but fewer than ten. The rearrangement joins TRBV7-2 to TRBJ2-4; D not certain. Germline values: CDR1 SGHTA, CDR2 FQGNSA. With 4 bases removed from V and 5 bases from J, the gap between germline ends came to 12 bases. The CDR3 has 14 residues. The CDR3 loop reads CASSSERWENIQYF. CDR3 bases: TGTGCCAGCAGCTCCGAGAGGTGGGAAAACATTCAGTACTTC.

This clone was detected only a few times. This chain's CDR3 is CASSQVKLAGGRITDTQYF. CDR3 bases: TGTGCCAGCAGCCAAGTAAAACTAGCGGGAGGGAGGATCACAGATACGCAGTATTTT. The chain has TRBV4-2 and TRBJ2-3; 13 bases are shared with TRBD2. This CDR3 spans 19 amino acids. Germline loops: CDR1 LGHNA, CDR2 YNFKEQ. The V gene end was trimmed by 1 base and the J gene end by 2 bases; junction bases not matched to a gene: 9.

This clone has a single count. The rearrangement links TRBV6-6 to TRBJ2-3; TRBD2 matches 8 bases. V gave up 10 bases and J gave up 6 bases; unmatched junction bases: 12. This CDR3 region has 14 residues. Germline V gene data show CDR1 as MNHNY and CDR2 as SVGAGI (reference sequence). The CDR3 nucleotides read TGTGCCATCCCGAGCGGGAGTGAGGTGGATACGCAGTATTTT. It yields the protein CAIPSGSEVDTQYF.

This chain links TRBV5-6 with TRBJ1-2; 8 bases align to TRBD1. Germline V gene sequence: CDR1 SGHDT, CDR2 YYEEEE. This CDR3 is 14 amino acids long. Trimming at V came to 3 bases and at J to 8 bases, leaving 9 bases not matched to a gene. The CDR3 DNA follows: TGTGCCAGCAGCTCCAGGACAGGGTTTAACGGCTACACCTTC. The encoded protein is CASSSRTGFNGYTF.

The J gene is TRBJ1-4, the V gene TRBV19; D perhaps matches TRBD1 (6 bases). This CDR3 has 15 amino acids. The V end was cut by 5 bases, the J end by 3 bases, with 13 bases between. The germline V gene encodes CDR1 LNHDA and CDR2 SQIVND (reference sequence). The CDR3 coding sequence is TGTGCCAGTAGTGTCTGGACAGCTCCTAATGAAAAACTGTTTTTT. The encoded protein is CASSVWTAPNEKLFF.

V and J are TRBV19 and TRBJ2-7; 13 bases line up with TRBD2. This CDR3 is 15 amino acids long. Unmatched junction bases numbered 4, after V lost 3 bases and J lost 5 bases. CDR1 LNHDA and CDR2 SQIVND come from the germline V gene (reference sequence). CDR3 in DNA: TGTGCCAGTAGTATCGGACTAGCGGGAGCCCACGAGCAGTACTTC. Residues: CASSIGLAGAHEQYF.

The V call is TRBV5-6, the J call TRBJ2-1; 7 positions match TRBD2. The CDR3 is 16 amino acids. Germline V gene data show CDR1 as SGHDT and CDR2 as YYEEEE. Trimming at V came to 4 bases and at J to 3 bases, leaving 10 bases not matched to a gene. CDR3 sequence reads: CASSPTGSGDYNEQFF. CDR3 coding DNA: TGTGCCAGCAGCCCTACGGGGAGCGGGGACTACAATGAGCAGTTCTTC.

This chain joins TRBV2 and TRBJ1-2, with a weak D call TRBD1 (5 bases). V lost 4 bases and J 0 bases, leaving 12 bases between the germline ends. Germline V gene sequence: CDR1 SNHLY, CDR2 FYNNEI. The length of the CDR3 is 15 residues. The CDR3 sequence: CASSATGQPNYGYTF. CDR3 sequence (DNA): TGTGCCAGCAGTGCAACAGGACAACCTAACTATGGCTACACCTTC.

This clone was found a few times. The gene calls are TRBV5-1 and TRBJ1-4; D not resolved. This CDR3 contains 13 residues. CDR1 SGHRS and CDR2 YFSETQ come from the germline V gene. Trimming left V 3 bases short and J 3 bases short, with 6 bases between. The CDR3 spells CASSSTPNEKLFF. The CDR3 DNA sequence: TGCGCCAGCAGCTCGACACCTAATGAAAAACTGTTTTTT.

The rearrangement uses TRBV18 and TRBJ1-2; possibly TRBD1 for D (6 bases). Germline CDR1 reads KGHSH; CDR2 reads LQKENI. V lost 4 bases to trimming and J lost 7 bases, with 10 bases between them. This CDR3 has 12 amino acids. This CDR3 reads CASSQLQGGYTF. The CDR3 DNA sequence: TGTGCCAGCTCACAGCTACAGGGTGGCTACACCTTC.

V and J are TRBV7-8 and TRBJ2-7, with TRBD1 matching 7 bases. Germline CDR1 reads SGHVS; CDR2 reads FQNEAQ. The CDR3 length is 17 residues. V trimming: 4 bases; J trimming: 5 bases; junction bases outside the gene matches: 17. The DNA for the CDR3 is TGTGCCAGCAGCTCACACATGACAGGGCCGATATACAACGAGCAGTACTTC. Translation: CASSSHMTGPIYNEQYF. The complete variable domain, with remaining parts taken from reference TRBV7-8 and TRBJ2-7, reads GAGVSQSPRYKVAKRGQDVALRCDPISGHVSLFWYQQALGQGPEFLTYFQNEAQLDKSGLPSDRFFAERPEGSVSTLKIQRTQQEDSAVYLCASSSHMTGPIYNEQYFGPGTRLTVT.

This clone was counted a single time. The chain couples TRBV19 to TRBJ1-5; 8 nucleotides match TRBD1. The germline V gene has CDR1 LNHDA and CDR2 SQIVND (reference sequence). The J segment lost 3 bases and the V segment lost 6 bases, leaving 7 bases of the junction unmatched. The CDR3 runs to 15 residues. The CDR3 sequence is CASSADRGSNQPQHF. CDR3 DNA sequence: TGTGCCAGTAGCGCAGACAGGGGTTCCAATCAGCCCCAGCATTTT. Using reference TRBV19 and TRBJ1-5 for the parts outside the CDR3, the full variable domain is DGGITQSPKYLFRKEGQNVTLSCEQNLNHDAMYWYRQDPGQGLRLIYYSQIVNDFQKGDIAEGYSVSREKKESFPLTVTSAQKNPTAFYLCASSADRGSNQPQHFGDGTRLSIL.

The V gene is TRBV27, the J gene TRBJ2-7; TRBD2 matches 7 bases. Germline V lookup: CDR1 MNHEY, CDR2 SMNVEV (reference sequence). The CDR3 is 14 residues long. V lost 3 bases, J lost 0 bases, and 2 bases stayed unmatched. The CDR3 DNA follows: TGTGCCAGCAGTTTGAGCGGGAACTCCTACGAGCAGTACTTC. It translates to CASSLSGNSYEQYF.

The chain recombines TRBV7-9 with TRBJ1-4; 12 nucleotides line up with TRBD1. V gave up 5 bases and J gave up 8 bases; unmatched junction bases: 6. Germline lookup yields CDR1 SEHNR and CDR2 FQNEAQ (reference sequence). The CDR3 covers 15 residues. The CDR3 protein is CASSPGTGGEEKLFF. The DNA of the CDR3 is TGTGCCAGCAGCCCCGGGACAGGGGGCGAAGAAAAACTGTTTTTT.

The genes are TRBV7-2 and TRBJ1-2; 8 positions match TRBD1. Germline trimming cut 5 bases from V and 8 bases from J; bases unmatched to any gene: 4. This CDR3 comprises 12 residues. The germline gives CDR1 SGHTA, CDR2 FQGNSA. The CDR3 reads CASSRTGFGYTF. DNA of the CDR3: TGTGCCAGCAGCCGGACAGGGTTCGGCTACACCTTC.

This chain links TRBV19 with TRBJ1-5; D possibly corresponds to TRBD1 (5 bases). Trimming shortened V by 5 bases and J by 5 bases, and 13 bases separated the two germline ends. The CDR3 contains 14 residues. From germline, CDR1 is LNHDA and CDR2 SQIVND (reference sequence). The CDR3 coding sequence is TGTGCCAGTAGTCCTAAGGGGTTAGATCAGCCCCAGCATTTT. It specifies CASSPKGLDQPQHF. The entire variable domain, with the rest obtained from reference TRBV19 and TRBJ1-5, is as follows: DGGITQSPKYLFRKEGQNVTLSCEQNLNHDAMYWYRQDPGQGLRLIYYSQIVNDFQKGDIAEGYSVSREKKESFPLTVTSAQKNPTAFYLCASSPKGLDQPQHFGDGTRLSIL.

This clone has a handful of counts. The genes are TRBV7-9 and TRBJ2-7; TRBD1 might be the D (5 bases). Germline-derived CDR1 and CDR2 are SEHNR and FQNEAQ (reference sequence). The V end was cut by 5 bases, the J end by 5 bases, with 16 bases between. CDR3 size: 14 residues. The CDR3 sequence is CASSRGIFEHEQYF. The CDR3, as DNA: TGTGCCAGCAGCAGGGGTATTTTCGAGCACGAGCAGTACTTC. The variable domain in full, completed from reference TRBV7-9 and TRBJ2-7, reads DTGVSQNPRHKITKRGQNVTFRCDPISEHNRLYWYRQTLGQGPEFLTYFQNEAQLEKSRLLSDRFSAERPKGSFSTLEIQRTEQGDSAMYLCASSRGIFEHEQYFGPGTRLTVT.

This clone has only a few counts. V and J are TRBV9 and TRBJ1-1; possibly TRBD1 for D (6 bases). Trimming removed 4 bases from V and 3 bases from J, with 13 bases in between. The CDR3 runs 14 residues. Per germline, CDR1 SGDLS and CDR2 YYNGEE. The DNA of the CDR3 is TGTGCCAGCAGCCCTCTCAGGGGATACACTGAAGCTTTCTTT. Translating it yields CASSPLRGYTEAFF. Filled out from reference TRBV9 and TRBJ1-1, the complete variable domain reads DSGVTQTPKHLITATGQRVTLRCSPRSGDLSVYWYQQSLDQGLQFLIQYYNGEERAKGNILERFSAQQFPDLHSELNLSSLELGDSALYFCASSPLRGYTEAFFGQGTRLTVV.

For this clone: The same CDR3 arises from other DNA sequences in this sample as well. The chain uses TRBV5-1 and TRBJ2-5; the D is unclear. V was clipped by 1 base and J by 2 bases, with 9 bases between them. The CDR3 is made up of 14 amino acids. From germline, CDR1 is SGHRS and CDR2 YFSETQ. CDR3 coding DNA: TGCGCCAGCAGCTTGCTGGGCAGACAAGAGACCCAGTACTTC. Translating it yields CASSLLGRQETQYF.

In this sample, this clone turned up many times. CDR3 sequence reads: CASSDDREPYF. Written as DNA, the CDR3 is TGCGCCAGCAGCGACGACAGGGAGCCGTATTTT. V is TRBV5-1 and J is TRBJ2-3; 7 nucleotides align to TRBD1. Germline assignment: CDR1 SGHRS and CDR2 YFSETQ. J gave up 14 bases and V 4 bases, and 7 bases lay outside the gene matches. The CDR3 is 11 residues long. Variable domain in full (rest from reference TRBV5-1 and TRBJ2-3): KAGVTQTPRYLIKTRGQQVTLSCSPISGHRSVSWYQQTPGQGLQFLFEYFSETQRNKGNFPGRFSGRQFSNSRSEMNVSTLELGDSALYLCASSDDREPYFGPGTRLTVL.

The CDR3 DNA follows: TGTGCCAGCAGTTTCCGGCCTGCGGACACCATATATTTT. Protein sequence: CASSFRPADTIYF. This chain uses TRBV6-5 with TRBJ1-3; D is undetermined. CDR1 and CDR2 (germline): MNHEY, SVGAGI. The CDR3 spans 13 residues. Trimming removed 4 bases from V and 8 bases from J, with 12 bases in between.

The table lists this clone with a few counts. V gene TRBV9 combines with J gene TRBJ2-7, with TRBD2 matching 9 bases. The CDR3 runs to 14 residues. V shed 4 bases and J 3 bases; nucleotides not matched to a gene: 5. CDR1 SGDLS and CDR2 YYNGEE come from the germline V gene. The CDR3 reads CASSLSGSGYEQYF. In DNA, the CDR3 is TGTGCCAGCAGCCTTAGCGGGAGTGGCTACGAGCAGTACTTC.

V usage is TRBV7-8 and J usage is TRBJ1-2, with TRBD1 identical over 7 bases. The germline V gene encodes CDR1 SGHVS and CDR2 FQNEAQ. The CDR3 length is 13 residues. V lost 4 bases and J lost 12; bases outside the gene matches: 11. The CDR3 bases are TGTGCCAGCAGCTCGGGACAGCTTTACGGGCACACCTTC. It translates to CASSSGQLYGHTF.

The chain is built from TRBV6-6 and TRBJ1-1; D unclear. Germline V gene sequence: CDR1 MNHNY, CDR2 SVGAGI (reference sequence). This CDR3 has 13 residues. V lost 8 bases to trimming and J lost 5 bases, with 15 bases between them. CDR3 DNA: TGTGCCAGCGCCGTATTTCCGGTGACTGAAGCTTTCTTT. Its protein product is CASAVFPVTEAFF.

V usage is TRBV6-1 and J usage is TRBJ2-7, with 12 bases that match TRBD2. Trimming cost V 6 bases and J 2 bases; bases outside gene matches: 5. Germline CDR1 reads MNHNS; CDR2 reads SASEGT. The CDR3 totals 15 residues. CDR3 residues: CASRTSGGDPYEQYF. The CDR3 DNA is TGTGCCAGCAGGACTAGCGGGGGCGATCCCTACGAGCAGTACTTC.

This rearrangement joins TRBV11-3 to TRBJ2-7; possibly TRBD1 for D (6 bases). With 1 base removed from V and 2 bases from J, the gap between germline ends came to 9 bases. The CDR3 spans 14 residues. In germline, CDR1 is SGHNT, CDR2 YENEEA. The CDR3 DNA reads as TGTGCCAGCAGCTTAGCCAGGGGAGCCTACGAGCAGTACTTC. As protein: CASSLARGAYEQYF.